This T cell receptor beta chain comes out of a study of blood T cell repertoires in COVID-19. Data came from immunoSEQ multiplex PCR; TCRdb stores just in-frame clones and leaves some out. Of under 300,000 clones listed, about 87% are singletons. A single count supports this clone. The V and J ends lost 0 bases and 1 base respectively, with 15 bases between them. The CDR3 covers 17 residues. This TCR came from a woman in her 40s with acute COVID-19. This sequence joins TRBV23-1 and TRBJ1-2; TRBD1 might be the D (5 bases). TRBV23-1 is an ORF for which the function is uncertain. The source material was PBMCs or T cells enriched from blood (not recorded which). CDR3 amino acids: CASSQSQGRQINYGYTF. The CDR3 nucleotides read TGCGCCAGCAGTCAATCCCAGGGCAGACAAATTAACTATGGCTACACCTTC.